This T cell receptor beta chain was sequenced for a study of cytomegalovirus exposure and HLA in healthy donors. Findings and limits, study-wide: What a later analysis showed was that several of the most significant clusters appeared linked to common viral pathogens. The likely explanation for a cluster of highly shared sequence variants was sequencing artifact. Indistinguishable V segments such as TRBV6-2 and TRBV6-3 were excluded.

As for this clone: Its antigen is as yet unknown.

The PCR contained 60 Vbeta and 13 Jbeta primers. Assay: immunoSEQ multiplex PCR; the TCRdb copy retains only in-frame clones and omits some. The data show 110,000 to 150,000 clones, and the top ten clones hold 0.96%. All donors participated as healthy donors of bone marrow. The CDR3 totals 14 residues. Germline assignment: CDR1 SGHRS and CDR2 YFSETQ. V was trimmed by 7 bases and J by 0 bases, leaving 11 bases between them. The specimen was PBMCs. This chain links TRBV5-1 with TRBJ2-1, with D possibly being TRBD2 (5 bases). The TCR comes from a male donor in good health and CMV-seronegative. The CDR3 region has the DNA TGCGCCAGCCAACAGCGGAGCTCCTACAATGAGCAGTTCTTC. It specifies CASQQRSSYNEQFF.